This T cell receptor beta chain was retrieved from a study of human T cells and chemical hapten exposure. Study-wide background: Affected patients, primarily female, had alopecia areata, totalis or universalis.

Germline V gene lookup returns CDR1 MNHEY and CDR2 SMNVEV (reference sequence). With 6 bases removed from V and 7 bases from J, the gap between germline ends came to 19 bases. There are 16 residues in the CDR3. This clonotype came up a few times. Unique molecular identifiers were attached to individual cDNA molecules during library preparation. TCRdb analysed the RACE reads with MiXCR anew, one entry per CDR3 protein. Here the sample spans some 98,000 distinct CDR3 sequences, about a tenth being singletons. As for time point: pre-sensitization, week 0. Stated treatment: therapeutic diphenylcyclopropenone sensitization with weekly scalp DPC.

The material sequenced was whole blood, taken in connection with sensitization to the hapten diphenylcyclopropenone (DPC). The TCR was taken from a woman aged 55-70 years with alopecia areata. Some clones in this sample may be carry-over from other donors' samples. The chain carries TRBV27 and TRBJ1-6; D is ambiguous. The CDR3: CASRPDGPAGNSPLHF. CDR3 in DNA: TGTGCCAGCAGACCCGACGGGCCGGCAGGAAATTCACCCCTCCACTTT.